A single T cell receptor (beta chain) is shown here with its context. The data were taken from a study of T cell responses to AZD1222 COVID-19 vaccine. J gave up 4 bases and V 7 bases, and 6 bases lay outside the gene matches. Germline V gene data show CDR1 as KGHSH and CDR2 as LQKENI. The CDR3 runs 14 residues. The method was immunoSEQ multiplex PCR; TCRdb's version includes in-frame clones alone and lacks a portion of them. The sample lists around 190,000 clones, roughly 92% occurring once. The receptor comes from an adult who received the AZD1222 COVID-19 vaccine. Sequences were derived from peripheral blood, sampled 28 days after the second AZD1222 dose. The J gene is TRBJ1-1, the V gene TRBV18; TRBD1 aligns across 10 bases. CDR3 nucleotides: TGTGCCAGCTTTCCGGGGACAGGGGCCACTGAAGCTTTCTTT. This translates into CASFPGTGATEAFF.